The clone carrying this TCR beta chain was seen repeatedly, ten times or more. Gene-specific TRAV and TRBV primers were used for first-strand cDNA, covering alpha and beta chains. TCRs were amplified for approximately 21 PCR cycles with a constant-region primer and V-primer adapter. Amplification of isolated mRNA was accomplished via in vitro transcription. TCRdb itself ran the reads through MiXCR, one entry per CDR3 protein. Here the sample spans about 39,000 distinct CDR3 sequences, 25% to 40% being singletons. Described time point: before trial treatment. Each patient who was eligible had an advanced solid tumor with no tumor-infiltrating lymphocytes. This specimen belongs to a study of low-dose radiotherapy and immunotherapy resistance in tumors. As for the study in general: Cohort 1 received 0.5 Gy per fraction every 2 weeks, totaling 6.5 Gy. Given every two weeks, intravenous cyclophosphamide 200 mg/m2 preceded radiation and immunotherapy by one day.

Germline V gene lookup returns CDR1 LNHDA and CDR2 SQIVND (reference sequence). V dropped 8 bases and J dropped 4; count of bases not matched to a gene: 12. The CDR3 extends over 15 amino acids. V usage is TRBV19 and J usage is TRBJ2-7; TRBD2 matches 9 bases. Sequenced material: PBMCs, taken before treatment. This sequence was found in a male donor with gallbladder cancer. CDR3 protein: CASSRISGSSYEQYF. The DNA of the CDR3 is TGTGCCAGTTCCCGGATTAGCGGGAGTAGTTACGAGCAGTACTTC.